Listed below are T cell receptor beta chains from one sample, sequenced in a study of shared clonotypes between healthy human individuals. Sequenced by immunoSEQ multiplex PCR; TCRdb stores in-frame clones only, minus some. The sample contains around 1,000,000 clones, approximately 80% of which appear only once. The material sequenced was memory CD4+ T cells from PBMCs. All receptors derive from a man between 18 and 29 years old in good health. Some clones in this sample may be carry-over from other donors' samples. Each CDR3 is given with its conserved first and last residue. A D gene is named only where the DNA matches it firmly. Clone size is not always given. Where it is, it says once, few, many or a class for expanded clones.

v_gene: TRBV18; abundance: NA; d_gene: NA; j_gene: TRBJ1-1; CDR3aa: CASSLGQTNTEAFF; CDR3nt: TGTGCCAGCTCACTTGGACAAACCAACACTGAAGCTTTCTTT
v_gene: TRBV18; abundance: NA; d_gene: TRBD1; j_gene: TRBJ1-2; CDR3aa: CASSQQGNYGYTF; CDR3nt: TGTGCCAGCTCTCAACAGGGGAACTATGGCTACACCTTC
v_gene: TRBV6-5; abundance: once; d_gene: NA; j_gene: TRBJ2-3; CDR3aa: CASRKRGSTDTQYF; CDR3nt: TGTGCCAGCAGGAAGAGGGGTAGCACAGATACGCAGTATTTT
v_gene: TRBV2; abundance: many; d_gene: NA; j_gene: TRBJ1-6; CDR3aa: CASSGGLRSGGSPLHF; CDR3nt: TGTGCCAGCAGTGGGGGACTCCGGAGTGGTGGTTCACCCCTCCACTTT
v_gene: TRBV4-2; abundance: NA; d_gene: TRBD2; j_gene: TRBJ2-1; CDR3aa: CASSQETREGGAQFF; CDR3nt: TGTGCCAGCAGCCAAGAAACGCGGGAGGGCGGTGCGCAGTTCTTC
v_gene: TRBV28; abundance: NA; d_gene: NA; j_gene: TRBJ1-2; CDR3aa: CASSLRDYGYTF; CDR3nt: TGTGCCAGCAGTTTAAGGGACTATGGCTACACCTTC
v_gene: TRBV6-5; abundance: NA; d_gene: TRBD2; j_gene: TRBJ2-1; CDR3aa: CASSTRLAGGNEQFF; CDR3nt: TGTGCCAGCAGTACCCGACTAGCGGGGGGGAATGAGCAGTTCTTC
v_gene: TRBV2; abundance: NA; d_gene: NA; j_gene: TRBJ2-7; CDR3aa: CASSLSSYEQYF; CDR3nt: TGTGCCAGCAGTCTCAGCTCCTACGAGCAGTACTTC
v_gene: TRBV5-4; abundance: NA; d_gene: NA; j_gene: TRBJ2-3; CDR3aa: CASSRGRVDSSDTQYF; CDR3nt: TGTGCCAGCAGCCGGGGTCGGGTCGACTCCTCAGATACGCAGTATTTT
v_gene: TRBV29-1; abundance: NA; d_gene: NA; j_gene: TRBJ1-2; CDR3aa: CSVGGGTGFESGYTF; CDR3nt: TGCAGCGTTGGGGGCGGGACTGGATTCGAAAGTGGCTACACCTTC